This paragraph reports one T cell receptor (beta chain). Its antigen is unknown. This record comes from a study of shared clonotypes between healthy human individuals. It was across several immunoSEQ plates that each subset's genomic DNA was evenly split. Here immunoSEQ multiplex PCR was the method, and the copy in TCRdb shows in-frame clones only, minus some. The repertoire has 2 million to 3 million clones, more than 80% of them found once; the top ten carry around 0.14%. Per germline, CDR1 SGHRS and CDR2 YFSETQ. This CDR3 is built from 15 residues. Trimming pared 7 bases from V and 0 bases from J, leaving 13 bases between. Findings of the study overall: Rarefaction indicated that sorted-subset sequencing remained incomplete although depth was large. Sample collection involved blood only; tissue repertoires are likely different. Generation probabilities of non-shared clonotypes were lower (relative to those shared by all four donors).

The sequencing input was naive CD4+ T cells sorted from blood. The subset: CD45RA+ positively selected. The TCR sequence derives from a man between 18 and 35 years old in good health. The chain is built from TRBV5-1 and TRBJ2-2, with D unresolved. The CDR3 nucleotides read TGCGCCAGCCAACGGGCGGACCCGAACACCGGGGAGCTGTTTTTT. It encodes CASQRADPNTGELFF.